Shown below are 15 T cell receptor beta chains from a single sample sequenced in a study of T cells after yellow fever vaccination. TCRdb re-called the 5' RACE reads through MiXCR, storing one row per CDR3 protein. The sample yields some 350,000 distinct CDR3 sequences, around 10% seen once. The material sequenced was PBMCs, taken on the day of the first yellow fever vaccination. The source of these receptors is a man younger than 35 who received the YFV17D yellow fever vaccine.

The genes are TRBV19 and TRBJ1-2; tentatively, D is TRBD1 (5 bases). The CDR3 runs 14 residues. In germline, CDR1 is LNHDA, CDR2 SQIVND (reference sequence). Deletions cut 5 bases from V and 2 bases from J, with 12 bases between. DNA for the CDR3: TGTGCCAGTAGTGCGAAGACAGTCAACTATGGCTACACCTTC. Protein sequence: CASSAKTVNYGYTF.

This clonotype was detected only a few times. The J gene is TRBJ2-2, the V gene TRBV3-1; D not resolved. From germline, CDR1 is LGHDT and CDR2 YNNKEL (reference sequence). This CDR3 comprises 17 residues. Trimming took 0 bases from V and 8 from J, leaving 19 bases between them. This CDR3 reads CASSQDLLVLWLGELFF. The CDR3 DNA reads TGTGCCAGCAGCCAAGATCTCTTGGTTCTGTGGCTGGGGGAGCTGTTTTTT.

This chain connects TRBV4-2 to TRBJ1-6; 7 bases are shared with TRBD1. Germline V CDR1 and CDR2: LGHNA, YNFKEQ. CDR3 length: 17 amino acids. The junction had 12 bases not matched to a gene; V was cut back by 0 bases and J by 10 bases. CDR3 protein: CASSQDVGQVLRSPLHF. CDR3 DNA sequence: TGTGCCAGCAGCCAAGATGTAGGACAGGTTCTTCGGTCACCCCTCCACTTT.

This chain connects TRBV7-2 to TRBJ2-1, with D maybe TRBD2 (7 bases). V was trimmed by 1 base and J by 9 bases, leaving 19 bases between them. Germline CDR1 reads SGHTA; CDR2 reads FQGNSA. The CDR3 covers 16 residues. The CDR3 DNA reads as TGTGCCAGCAGCTTAGTCTTCGGGAAGGGGGGGGTTGAGCAGTTCTTC. This translates into CASSLVFGKGGVEQFF.

The J gene is TRBJ2-3, the V gene TRBV24-1, with TRBD1 matching over 7 bases. Germline V gene sequence: CDR1 KGHDR, CDR2 SFDVKD. J was trimmed by 2 bases and V by 4 bases; bases with no gene match: 5. CDR3 length equals 15 residues. The CDR3 DNA follows: TGTGCCACCAGTGACCCCGGGACAGCCACAGATACGCAGTATTTT. Its protein is CATSDPGTATDTQYF.

This clonotype was observed many times. Here the CDR3 DNA reads TGTGCCAGCAGTACGGGGGGCTCACCCCTCCACTTT. This codes for CASSTGGSPLHF. The genes are TRBV6-5 and TRBJ1-6, with D tentatively TRBD1 (6 bases). V shed 5 bases and J shed 10 bases, with 9 bases lying between them. Germline CDR1 and CDR2: MNHEY and SVGAGI. CDR3 length equals 12 residues.

This clonotype has only a few counts. The CDR3, as DNA: TGTGCCAGCAGCCAGCCCAGCGGGGGTGTGTGGGCCAAAAACATTCAGTACTTC. It specifies CASSQPSGGVWAKNIQYF. The gene calls are TRBV3-1 and TRBJ2-4; 8 bases match TRBD2. CDR1 and CDR2 (germline): LGHDT, YNNKEL (reference sequence). The junction had 11 bases not matched to a gene; V was cut back by 3 bases and J by 1 base. CDR3 length: 18 residues.

This clonotype occurred a few times. V is TRBV9 and J is TRBJ2-3; possibly TRBD2 for D (7 bases). Germline-derived CDR1 and CDR2 are SGDLS and YYNGEE. The V end lost 3 bases, the J end lost 2 bases, and 16 bases lay between the germline ends. The CDR3 is 16 amino acids. Written as DNA, the CDR3 is TGTGCCAGCAGCGGGGGGGGCCCGGGGCCCACAGATACGCAGTATTTT. This codes for CASSGGGPGPTDTQYF.

The sample holds a few counts of this clonotype. This chain links TRBV29-1 with TRBJ2-3; D remains unclear. V was trimmed by 4 bases and J by 7 bases, leaving 9 bases between them. The CDR3 runs to 11 residues. Germline V lookup: CDR1 SQVTM, CDR2 ANQGSEA. CDR3 in amino acids: CSVVWGNTQYF. The CDR3 DNA reads as TGCAGCGTTGTGTGGGGAAATACGCAGTATTTT.

This clonotype was seen a few times. The rearrangement joins TRBV15 to TRBJ1-5; 10 bases are shared with TRBD1. This CDR3 region has 16 residues. Germline lookup yields CDR1 LNHNV and CDR2 YYDKDF (reference sequence). Trimming took 3 bases from V and 3 from J; bases not matched to a gene: 5. The CDR3 here is CATSRIGQGVNQPQHF. In DNA form, the CDR3 reads TGTGCCACCAGCAGGATAGGACAGGGGGTCAATCAGCCCCAGCATTTT.

This clonotype was seen a few times. This chain uses TRBV14 with TRBJ1-2; a possible D gene is TRBD1 (6 bases). The germline V and J ends were trimmed by 0 bases and 5 bases, with 13 bases remaining between them. The CDR3 sequence is 15 residues long. Germline assignment: CDR1 SGHDN and CDR2 FVKESK. CDR3 DNA: TGTGCCAGCAGCCAAGAAGGGGGGGGTCGGTATGGCTACACCTTC. Its protein product is CASSQEGGGRYGYTF.

This clonotype was counted ten times or more. The V gene is TRBV4-2, the J gene TRBJ2-2; TRBD1 or TRBD2 may be the D gene (5 bases each). Germline CDR1 LGHNA, CDR2 YNFKEQ. V dropped 0 bases and J dropped 2 bases, with 16 bases sitting between them. This CDR3 region has 18 residues. The CDR3 nucleotides read TGTGCCAGCAGCCAAGAATCACAGGCCGGGATTAACACCGGGGAGCTGTTTTTT. The encoded protein is CASSQESQAGINTGELFF.

The rearrangement links TRBV6-6 to TRBJ2-7, with D possibly TRBD1 on 5 matching bases. From germline, CDR1 is MNHNY and CDR2 SVGAGI (reference sequence). CDR3 length equals 13 residues. The V end lost 4 bases, the J end lost 2 bases, and 9 bases lay between the germline ends. CDR3: CASSSGLPYEQYF. As DNA, the CDR3 is TGTGCCAGCAGTTCAGGGCTCCCCTACGAGCAGTACTTC.

The chain has TRBV3-1 and TRBJ1-5; 8 positions agree with TRBD1. V was pared by 10 bases and J by 2 bases, with 19 bases of the junction left unmatched. This CDR3 is 18 amino acids long. CDR1 and CDR2 (germline): LGHDT, YNNKEL (reference sequence). The CDR3 reads CAISSDRERGMGNQPQHF. CDR3 nucleotide sequence: TGTGCCATCAGTTCGGACAGGGAGAGGGGTATGGGCAATCAGCCCCAGCATTTT.

This chain links TRBV6-6 with TRBJ2-7, with TRBD1 matching 7 bases. CDR3 length: 13 amino acids. The ends lost 5 bases at V and 3 bases at J; junction bases unmatched: 4. Germline V gene lookup returns CDR1 MNHNY and CDR2 SVGAGI (reference sequence). The CDR3 region has the DNA TGTGCCAGCAGTCTCCGGGACAGCTACGAGCAGTACGTC. Its translation is CASSLRDSYEQYV.